Sequencing of this T cell receptor beta chain was carried out in a study of T cell repertoires in cytomegalovirus infection. Study-wide context: Evidence of both CMV infection and a matching HLA type came from public TCR beta signatures. Study-level points and caveats: Carriers of CMV plus the relevant HLA were identified by cumulative public TCR beta family frequency. HLA-C-restricted CMV-specific TCR beta clonotypes were dominant in the ex vivo response.

This clonotype was seen many times. The antigen is unknown. TCRdb called the reads again in MiXCR, with one record for every CDR3 protein. The sample includes roughly 230,000 distinct CDR3 sequences, roughly 20% of them seen just once. Looked up from germline, CDR1 is SGHVS and CDR2 is FQNEAQ. The germline V and J ends were trimmed by 0 bases and 2 bases, with 8 bases remaining between them. This CDR3 comprises 14 residues. V gene TRBV7-8 combines with J gene TRBJ2-7; D perhaps matches TRBD2 (5 bases). This receptor was taken from a human donor in good health (CMV status not recorded). Some clones in this sample may be carry-over from other donors' samples. Sequenced: CD8+ T cells from PBMCs. In DNA form, the CDR3 reads TGTGCCAGCAGCTTAGCACTAGGCCCCTACGAGCAGTACTTC. It translates to CASSLALGPYEQYF.